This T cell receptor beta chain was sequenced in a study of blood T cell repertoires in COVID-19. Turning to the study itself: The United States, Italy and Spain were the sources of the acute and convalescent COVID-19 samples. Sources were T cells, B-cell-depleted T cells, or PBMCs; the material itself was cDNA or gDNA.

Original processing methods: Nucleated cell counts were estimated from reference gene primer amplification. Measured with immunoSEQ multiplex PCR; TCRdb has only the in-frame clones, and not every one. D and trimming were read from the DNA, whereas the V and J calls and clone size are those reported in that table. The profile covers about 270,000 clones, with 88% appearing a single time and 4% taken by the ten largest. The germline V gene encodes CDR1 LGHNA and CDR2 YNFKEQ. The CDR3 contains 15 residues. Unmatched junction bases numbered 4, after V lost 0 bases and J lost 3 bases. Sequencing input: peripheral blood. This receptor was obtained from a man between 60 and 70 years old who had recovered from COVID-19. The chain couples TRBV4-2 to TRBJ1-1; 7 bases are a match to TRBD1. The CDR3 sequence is CASSQDRQGDTEAFF. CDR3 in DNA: TGTGCCAGCAGCCAAGATCGACAGGGTGACACTGAAGCTTTCTTT.